These 14 T cell receptor beta chains were all obtained from the same sample, sequenced in a study of blood T cell repertoires in COVID-19. Libraries were prepared by immunoSEQ multiplex PCR; TCRdb keeps only in-frame clonotypes and omits some of them. The sample consists of some 130,000 clones, around 80% of them appearing once. Sequencing was done on a sample of PBMCs or T cells enriched from blood (not recorded which). These receptors were collected from a woman between 45 and 65 years old who had recovered from COVID-19.

The CDR3 DNA reads TGTGCCAGCAGTGAAGCGAGAAGCAATCAGCCCCAGCATTTT. Amino acid sequence: CASSEARSNQPQHF. This chain connects TRBV6-1 to TRBJ1-5; D not certain. Germline CDR1 MNHNS, CDR2 SASEGT. V lost 0 bases and J 1 base, leaving 4 bases between the germline ends. This CDR3 region has 14 residues.

This clone was detected once. V and J are TRBV9 and TRBJ2-7, with 7 positions matching TRBD2. The germline V gene has CDR1 SGDLS and CDR2 YYNGEE. The CDR3 runs to 14 residues. Unmatched junction bases numbered 13, after V lost 1 base and J lost 12 bases. The CDR3 sequence is CASSVSLADAAPYF. The CDR3 coding sequence is TGTGCCAGCAGCGTAAGTCTAGCGGATGCTGCTCCGTACTTC.

This clone was picked up one time. In DNA form, the CDR3 reads TGCGCCAGCAGCTCCACCGGGACAGGGGATGAAAAACTGTTTTTT. Encoded protein: CASSSTGTGDEKLFF. The chain has TRBV5-1 and TRBJ1-4; 10 bases match TRBD1. This CDR3 region has 15 residues. Germline CDR1 reads SGHRS; CDR2 reads YFSETQ. V was clipped by 3 bases and J by 6 bases; unmatched bases: 5.

This rearrangement joins TRBV7-9 to TRBJ2-1; 8 nucleotides agree with TRBD2. Trimming removed 5 bases from V and 0 bases from J; junction bases left unmatched: 9. The CDR3 spans 17 residues. CDR1 is SEHNR and CDR2 is FQNEAQ in the germline V gene (reference sequence). The CDR3 spells CASSPEAGDRSYNEQFF. CDR3 nucleotide sequence: TGTGCCAGCAGCCCCGAAGCGGGAGACCGCTCCTACAATGAGCAGTTCTTC.

The chain links TRBV6-5 to TRBJ1-3, with 9 bases fitting TRBD1. This CDR3 has 15 amino acids. CDR1 and CDR2 (germline): MNHEY, SVGAGI. J gave up 4 bases and V 6 bases, and 7 bases lay outside the gene matches. CDR3 bases: TGTGCCAGCAGACCCCACAGGGGGCAAGGAAACACCATATATTTT. Translated, it gives CASRPHRGQGNTIYF.

This clone has just one count. The rearrangement links TRBV19 to TRBJ1-6; the D is unclear. Trimming removed 3 bases from V and 5 bases from J, with 5 bases in between. The CDR3 runs 13 residues. The germline V gene encodes CDR1 LNHDA and CDR2 SQIVND (reference sequence). The CDR3 DNA reads as TGTGCCAGTAGTATTATAAATAATTCACCCCTCCACTTT. Its translation is CASSIINNSPLHF.

The chain links TRBV7-6 to TRBJ2-3, with 9 bases fitting TRBD1. Trimming at V came to 4 bases and at J to 1 base, leaving 0 bases not matched to a gene. The CDR3 is 14 amino acids. Germline assignment: CDR1 SGHVS and CDR2 FNYEAQ. CDR3 residues: CASSWTGGTDTQYF. The CDR3 DNA reads as TGTGCCAGCAGCTGGACAGGGGGCACAGATACGCAGTATTTT.

V and J are TRBV19 and TRBJ1-4, with 10 bases that match TRBD1. Germline V gene lookup returns CDR1 LNHDA and CDR2 SQIVND (reference sequence). V shed 6 bases, J shed 8 bases, and the junction held 3 bases outside the gene matches. The CDR3 loop spans 13 amino acids. CDR3 nucleotide sequence: TGTGCCAGTAGGGGACAGGGGACCGAAAAACTGTTTTTT. Translating it yields CASRGQGTEKLFF.

CDR3 loop: CASSLRRDSPGGYTF. CDR3 sequence (DNA): TGTGCCAGCAGTCTCCGACGGGACTCCCCCGGTGGCTACACCTTC. The chain recombines TRBV6-5 with TRBJ1-2; D is perhaps TRBD1 (5 bases). This CDR3 is 15 amino acids long. V gave up 5 bases and J gave up 7 bases, with 20 bases separating them. Per germline, CDR1 MNHEY and CDR2 SVGAGI.

The chain couples TRBV4-1 to TRBJ2-7; no reliable D call. Germline CDR1 and CDR2: MGHRA and YSYEKL. The CDR3 length is 14 residues. V gave up 4 bases and J gave up 3 bases, with 13 bases separating them. The CDR3 reads CASSPSDISYEQYF. CDR3 in DNA: TGCGCCAGCAGCCCGTCTGACATTAGCTACGAGCAGTACTTC.

This clone turned up a few times. V gene TRBV12-3 or TRBV12-4 combines with J gene TRBJ2-1, with D perhaps TRBD2 (5 bases). This CDR3 contains 10 residues. Trimming took off 5 bases at V and 15 bases at J, with 11 bases between the two ends. This CDR3 is CASSRGPPFF. The DNA of the CDR3 is TGTGCCAGCAGTCGAGGGCCCCCGTTCTTC.

The sample holds a few counts of this clone. CDR3 residues: CASSLVSGRAGELFF. In DNA, the CDR3 is TGTGCCAGCAGCTTAGTTTCGGGGAGAGCCGGGGAGCTGTTTTTT. This sequence joins TRBV7-6 and TRBJ2-2; tentative D call: TRBD2 (5 bases). Germline loops: CDR1 SGHVS, CDR2 FNYEAQ. The CDR3 has 15 amino acids. V was shortened by 1 base and J by 6 bases, with 12 bases between the two germline ends.

This chain connects TRBV30 to TRBJ2-6, with D unresolved. The germline gives CDR1 GTSNPN, CDR2 SVGIG (reference sequence). The CDR3 contains 13 residues. V lost 2 bases and J lost 1, with 3 bases in between. For the CDR3, the DNA is TGTGCCTGGAGTCTGTCTGGGGCCAACGTCCTGACTTTC. Its translation is CAWSLSGANVLTF.

This chain uses TRBV4-1 with TRBJ1-5; 7 bases are a match to TRBD1. The V gene end was trimmed by 3 bases and the J gene end by 4 bases; junction bases not matched to a gene: 9. CDR1 and CDR2 (germline): MGHRA, YSYEKL. The CDR3 is 16 amino acids. The CDR3 bases are TGCGCCAGCAGCCACGCCGACAGGGTTGCGAATCAGCCCCAGCATTTT. Translated, it gives CASSHADRVANQPQHF.